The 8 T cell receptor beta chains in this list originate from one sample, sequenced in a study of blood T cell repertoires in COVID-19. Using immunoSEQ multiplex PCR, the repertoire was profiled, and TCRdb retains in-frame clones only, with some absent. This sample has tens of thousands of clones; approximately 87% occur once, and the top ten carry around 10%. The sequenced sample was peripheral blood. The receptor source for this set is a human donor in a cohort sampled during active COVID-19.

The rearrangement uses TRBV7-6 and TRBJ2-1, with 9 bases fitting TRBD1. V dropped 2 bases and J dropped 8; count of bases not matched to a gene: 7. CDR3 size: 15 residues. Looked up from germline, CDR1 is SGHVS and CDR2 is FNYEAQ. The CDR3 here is CASSLPGQGDDEQFF. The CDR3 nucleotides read TGTGCCAGCAGCTTACCGGGACAGGGCGATGATGAGCAGTTCTTC. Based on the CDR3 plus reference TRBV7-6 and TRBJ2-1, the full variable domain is GAGVSQSPRYKVTKRGQDVALRCDPISGHVSLYWYRQALGQGPEFLTYFNYEAQQDKSGLPNDRFSAERPEGSISTLTIQRTEQRDSAMYRCASSLPGQGDDEQFFGPGTRLTVL.

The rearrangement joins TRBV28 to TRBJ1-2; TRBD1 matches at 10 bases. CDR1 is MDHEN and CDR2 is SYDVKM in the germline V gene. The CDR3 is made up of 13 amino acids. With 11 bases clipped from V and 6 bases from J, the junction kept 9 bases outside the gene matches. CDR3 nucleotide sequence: TGTGCCGGCCGGGACAGGGGTAAAGATGGCTACACCTTC. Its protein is CAGRDRGKDGYTF.

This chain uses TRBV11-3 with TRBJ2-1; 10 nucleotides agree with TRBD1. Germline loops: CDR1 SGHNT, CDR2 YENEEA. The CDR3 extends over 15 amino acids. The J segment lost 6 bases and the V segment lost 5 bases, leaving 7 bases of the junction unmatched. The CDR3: CASSDRDRGINEQFF. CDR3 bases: TGTGCCAGCAGCGACCGGGACAGGGGTATCAATGAGCAGTTCTTC.

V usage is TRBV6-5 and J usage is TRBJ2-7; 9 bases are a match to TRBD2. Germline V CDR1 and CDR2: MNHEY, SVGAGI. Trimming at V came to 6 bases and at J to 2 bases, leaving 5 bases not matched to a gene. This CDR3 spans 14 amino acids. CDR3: CASRGLARPYEQYF. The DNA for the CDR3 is TGTGCCAGCAGAGGACTAGCGCGACCCTACGAGCAGTACTTC.

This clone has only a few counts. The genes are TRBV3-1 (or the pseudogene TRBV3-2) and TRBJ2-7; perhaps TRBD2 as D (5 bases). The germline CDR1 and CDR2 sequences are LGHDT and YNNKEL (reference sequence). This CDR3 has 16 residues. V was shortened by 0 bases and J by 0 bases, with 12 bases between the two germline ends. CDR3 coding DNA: TGTGCCAGCAGCCAAGAAGGGCGGGTCGGCTCCTACGAGCAGTACTTC. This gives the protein CASSQEGRVGSYEQYF.

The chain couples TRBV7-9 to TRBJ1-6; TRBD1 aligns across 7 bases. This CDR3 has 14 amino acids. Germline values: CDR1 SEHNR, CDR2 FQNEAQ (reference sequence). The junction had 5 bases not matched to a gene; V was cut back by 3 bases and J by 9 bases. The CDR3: CASSFGTEGSPLHF. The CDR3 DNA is TGTGCCAGCAGCTTCGGGACAGAGGGTTCACCCCTCCACTTT.

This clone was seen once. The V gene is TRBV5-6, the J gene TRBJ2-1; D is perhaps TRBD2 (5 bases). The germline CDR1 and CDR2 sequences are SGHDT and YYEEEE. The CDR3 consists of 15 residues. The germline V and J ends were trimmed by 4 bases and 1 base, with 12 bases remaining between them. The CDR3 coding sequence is TGTGCCAGCAGCCCTGGACTCACTTCCTACAATGAGCAGTTCTTC. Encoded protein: CASSPGLTSYNEQFF.

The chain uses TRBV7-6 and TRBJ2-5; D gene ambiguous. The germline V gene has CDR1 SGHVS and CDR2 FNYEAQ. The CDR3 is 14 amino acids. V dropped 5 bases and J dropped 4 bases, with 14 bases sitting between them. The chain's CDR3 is CASSPGPGRETQYF. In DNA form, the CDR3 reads TGTGCCAGCAGCCCCGGCCCAGGTAGAGAGACCCAGTACTTC.